The sample holds a few counts of the clone carrying this T cell receptor (beta chain). The data belong to a study of PD-1 blockade in classical Hodgkin lymphoma. CDR3 size: 19 residues. Per germline, CDR1 SGHDT and CDR2 YYEEEE. Trimming stripped 4 bases from V and 0 bases from J, with 25 bases between. Sequencing used immunoSEQ multiplex PCR; TCRdb keeps in-frame clones, though not all of them. This sample yields about 150,000 clones, of which about 78% are seen a single time; roughly 9.2% belongs to the top ten. There was relapse after autologous stem cell transplantation in every patient, and there was variation in brentuximab vedotin exposure.

The input for sequencing was peripheral blood mononuclear cells (PBMCs), taken before the second cycle of nivolumab. The sequence was collected from a human donor with classical Hodgkin lymphoma. The chain joins TRBV5-6 to TRBJ1-1, with D perhaps matching TRBD1 (5 bases). CDR3 residues: CASSRGWGREVWMNTEAFF. The CDR3, as DNA: TGTGCCAGCAGCCGTGGATGGGGCAGGGAGGTATGGATGAACACTGAAGCTTTCTTT.